The source of this TCR beta chain is a study of graft-versus-host responses after intestinal transplantation (dated by TCRdb to the early 2020s). In terms of the full investigation: The transplants that recipients received were multivisceral, liver-intestinal, or isolated intestinal. Anti-thymocyte globulin induction was given to all recipients, followed by maintenance tacrolimus and steroids for 2 to 3 years. After intestinal transplantation, graft-versus-host and host-versus-graft alloreactive T cell clones in the graft, circulation and bone marrow were tracked using bulk TCR-beta CDR3 sequencing. To identify alloreactive clones, pre-transplant mixed lymphocyte reaction products were sequenced and compared with unstimulated pre-transplant donor and recipient T cells. The cohort enrolled 20 to 30 intestinal transplant recipients, one of whom was a retransplant, and 3 patients without pretransplant specimens were excluded. Donor T cell macrochimerism was defined as a peak of at least 4% donor T cells among recipient peripheral blood mononuclear cells. Rather than being sequenced by the commercial service, samples from three later patients were sequenced in-house on an Illumina MiSeq and processed with MiXCR. Overall study results and their limits: Early after transplant, peak levels of circulating GvH clones were found to be associated with declines in HvG clones. The conclusions were limited by the relatively low number and heterogeneity of the intestinal transplant patients. In the allografts of patients with donor T cell macrochimerism, GvH to HvG T cell clonal ratios were high. GvH clones turned up in recipient bone marrow, with some appearing earlier in ileal mucosa or blood, a pattern consistent with an intestinal mucosal origin.

As regards this clone: The antigen this receptor binds is unknown. A read error may produce the germline difference seen at one junction end.

Blood samples were collected up to 4 times in the first month after transplant and then at least monthly when available. The library was produced with the immunoSEQ multiplex PCR assay. Adaptive Biotechnologies carried out high-throughput TCR-beta CDR3 sequencing of genomic DNA for most patients. As for the original processing: TCR sequencing data for more than 15 patients were retrieved from Adaptive's ImmunoSEQ software; a few other patients were processed with MiXCR and VDJtools. CDR3 nucleotide sequences shared by donor and recipient were removed because the origin of these sequences could not be assigned. Alloreactive clones required at least 2-fold expansion over unstimulated cells and minimum CFSE-low frequency of 0.002% (template counts) or 0.001% (read counts). Clones detected in sequenced pre-transplant spleen, lymph node, or MLR CFSE-low populations of the donor or recipient were defined as mappable. Cumulative frequency of alloreactive clones was calculated as a percentage of all sequences weighted by copy number. TCRdb obtained this table from immuneACCESS and retained in-frame rearrangements with V and J assigned. These tables miss some clones; where compared with another copy, unresolved V genes account for less than half of the shortfall, and the remainder is unexplained. Clone size and the V and J calls come from that table; the DNA yielded D and trimming. This sample is represented by 75,000 to 100,000 clones; roughly 88% of them were singletons. The ten biggest clones cover approximately 1.4% of the sample.

From the germline V gene, CDR1 is SGHRS and CDR2 is YFSETQ. Taken from cysteine to phenylalanine, the CDR3 has 13 residues. Only the CDR3 portion is preserved as DNA: 39 bases, with reading frame beginning at the first base. Sequencing used PBMCs, obtained 255 days after intestinal transplant. The V and J segments used are TRBV5-1 and TRBJ1-1; TRBD1 fits 8 bases in the junction. The TCR sequence derives from a human patient who received an intestinal transplant, so some T cells may come from the graft donor. The DNA is as follows: TGCGCCAGCAGTTTGGACAGGGCTTCTGAAGCTTTCTTT. Its translation reads: CASSLDRASEAFF.